This T cell receptor beta chain was captured in a study of T cell clusters in autoimmune cytopenias (dated by TCRdb to about 2019). Study-wide context: TRB sequencing reached a median depth of roughly 52,000 reads per sample and yielded a median of approximately 2,200 distinct TRB clonotypes per sample. Alongside healthy, CLL and autoimmune hepatitis controls, autoimmune cytopenia patients had their peripheral blood TRB and IGH repertoires sequenced at active disease and again during treatment follow-up. The goal of the study was to find out whether patients with autoimmune cytopenia have a disease-specific immune repertoire signature that could be used as a blood-based biomarker.

TRB rearrangements were amplified by multiplex PCR following a touch-down protocol, with the TRB-A and TRB-B primer pools mixed in one tube. Illumina adapters and sample indices were added to the amplicons through two consecutive PCR reactions using Phusion HS II polymerase. After gel purification with the NucleoSpin Gel and PCR Clean-up kit, the amplicons were quantified by Qubit and checked for quality on an Agilent 2100 Bioanalyzer. Sequencing of the libraries was performed on an Illumina MiSeq with 600-cycle, single-indexed, paired-end runs. Per the original workflow: MiXCR version 2.1.12 with the default MiXCR reference library was used to align and assemble TRB reads. A clone was defined by each unique CDR3 nucleotide sequence, and analysis was restricted to productive sequences with at least two reads. To assess repertoire diversity, an R script computed alpha-parameterized diversity profiles (alpha 0 to 5), which included the Shannon (alpha 1) and Simpson (alpha 2) indices. Combinatorial TRB VJ usage was computed with the tcR package and compared between cohorts by principal component analysis with ade4. Using GLIPH, TCRbeta CDR3s were clustered on pairs of cohorts matched for age and read depth, and a Wilcoxon test was used to compare cluster frequencies. TCRdb reprocessed the reads and assigns one entry to each CDR3 protein sequence, leaving out DNA. TCRdb's processing, not the authors', yielded these V and J calls. The sample table includes around 4,000 distinct CDR3 sequences. The top ten constitute approximately 15% of the sample.

A remark on this clonotype: What this receptor recognizes is not known.

For each sample, TRB amplification used 200 to 250 ng of peripheral blood genomic DNA, equal to some 37,000 genome equivalents. Overall results and qualifications from the work: The T cell clusters were defined in silico only, and their functional role remained to be validated experimentally. The cluster-lack signature was not seen for secondary cytopenia versus CLL, apparently masked by the dominant lymphoma-associated repertoire. Compared with active autoimmune hepatitis patients, healthy donors had almost three times as many exclusive TRB clusters, a finding consistent with an autoimmunity-wide signature. Shifts in the TRB repertoire, including less even repertoires in secondary cytopenia and CLL, were mostly a reflection of lymphoma bias and not of autoimmunity. The GLIPH analysis suggested a lack of physiological T cell clusters in primary autoimmune cytopenia patients, since some 46 clusters were exclusive to healthy donors whereas 17 were exclusive to patients.

From the cysteine up to the phenylalanine, the CDR3 has a length of 15 residues. The nucleotide record is missing. From a lookup of the germline V gene (reference sequence), CDR1 and CDR2 are GTSNPN and SVGIG. The source is a human donor with an autoimmune cytopenia or autoimmune hepatitis (not recorded which). Here the chain combines TRBV30 and TRBJ2-2. What was sequenced was peripheral blood. CDR3 protein: CAWSRGSANTGELFF.